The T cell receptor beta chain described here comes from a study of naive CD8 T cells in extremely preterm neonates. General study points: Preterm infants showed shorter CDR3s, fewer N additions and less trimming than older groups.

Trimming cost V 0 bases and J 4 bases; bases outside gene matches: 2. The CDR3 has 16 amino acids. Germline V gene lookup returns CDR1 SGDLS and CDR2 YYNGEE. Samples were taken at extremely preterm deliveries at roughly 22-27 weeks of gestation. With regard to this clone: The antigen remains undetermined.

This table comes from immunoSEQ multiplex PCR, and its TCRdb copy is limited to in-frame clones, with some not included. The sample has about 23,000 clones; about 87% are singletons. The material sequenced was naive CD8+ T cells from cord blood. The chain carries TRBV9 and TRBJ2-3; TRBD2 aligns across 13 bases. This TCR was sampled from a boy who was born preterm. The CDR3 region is CASSVELAGGPDTQYF. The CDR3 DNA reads TGTGCCAGCAGCGTAGAACTAGCGGGGGGGCCAGATACGCAGTATTTT.